This TCR beta chain was identified during a study of OX40 agonist ivuxolimab in advanced cancers. V was pared by 7 bases and J by 8 bases, with 6 bases of the junction left unmatched. The length of the CDR3 is 14 residues. The germline CDR1 and CDR2 sequences are SGHRS and YFSETQ. Generated by immunoSEQ multiplex PCR, the TCRdb table keeps only in-frame clones and is missing some. The table shows 45,000 to 60,000 clones, with roughly 90% occurring only once. The rearrangement joins TRBV5-1 to TRBJ2-1, with 13 positions matching TRBD2. The sequenced sample was CD4+ or CD8+ T cells sorted from blood, obtained in a trial of the OX40 agonist ivuxolimab. This receptor was obtained from an adult with an advanced solid tumor such as melanoma, head and neck, liver or kidney cancer. The DNA of the CDR3 is TGCGCCAGCTTCGGACTAGCGGGAGTGGATGAGCAGTTCTTC. Translation gives CASFGLAGVDEQFF.